The 21 T cell receptor beta chains below come from one sample, sequenced in a study of blood T cell repertoires in COVID-19 (dated by TCRdb to between 2020 and 2021). Library creation used the immunoSEQ multiplex PCR assay. This is the immuneACCESS table as TCRdb keeps it, with only in-frame sequences that have V and J called. A part of the clones is gone; compared with another copy, unresolved V genes explain less than half, and the rest is unexplained. In this sample the table shows about 260,000 clones, around 92% of which occur a single time. The biggest ten clones account for 2.6% of the sample. Material for sequencing was peripheral blood. The receptors originated from a person under 35 with COVID-19, enrolled during active disease.

The chain employs TRBV7-3 and TRBJ2-2; 14 bases are a match to TRBD2. The CDR3 loop spans 20 amino acids. The trim removed 1 base at V and 6 bases at J, leaving 13 bases unmatched. The germline V gene has CDR1 SGHTA and CDR2 FQGTGA. The CDR3 region has the DNA TGTGCCAGCAGCTTAATAGCGGGACTAGCGGGAGTGTATGTAGCCGGGGAGCTGTTTTTT. This translates into CASSLIAGLAGVYVAGELFF.

The gene calls are TRBV23-1 and TRBJ1-1, with 7 bases fitting TRBD1. TRBV23-1 is known as an ORF, though its function is uncertain. The CDR3 covers 17 residues. V gave up 3 bases and J gave up 0 bases; unmatched junction bases: 10. The chain's CDR3 is CASSQGWTGKMNTEAFF. CDR3 nucleotide sequence: TGCGCCAGCAGTCAGGGCTGGACAGGAAAAATGAACACTGAAGCTTTCTTT.

V usage is TRBV11-2 and J usage is TRBJ2-1; D gene unclear. The V end was cut by 0 bases, the J end by 4 bases, with 7 bases between. This CDR3 is 14 amino acids long. In germline, CDR1 is SGHAT, CDR2 FQNNGV. The DNA of the CDR3 is TGTGCCAGCAGCTTAGAGTCAGTTTACAATGAGCAGTTCTTC. Its translation is CASSLESVYNEQFF.

The chain combines TRBV3-1 (or the pseudogene TRBV3-2) with TRBJ2-2, with a possible D match to TRBD2 (5 bases). Trimming removed 0 bases from V and 4 bases from J, with 21 bases in between. This CDR3 has 19 amino acids. The germline V gene encodes CDR1 LGHDT and CDR2 YNNKEL (reference sequence). CDR3 nucleotides: TGTGCCAGCAGCCAAGAGGTTTTTGACTATTTTATAACCACCGGGGAGCTGTTTTTT. It is translated as CASSQEVFDYFITTGELFF.

The rearrangement links TRBV6-5 to TRBJ2-1; 10 nucleotides align to TRBD1. The CDR3 extends over 15 amino acids. CDR1 is MNHEY and CDR2 is SVGAGI in the germline V gene. V shed 7 bases, J shed 4 bases, and the junction held 7 bases outside the gene matches. The CDR3 loop is CASTHDRGLYNEQFF. CDR3 DNA sequence: TGTGCCAGCACTCACGACAGGGGGCTTTACAATGAGCAGTTCTTC.

The chain uses TRBV29-1 and TRBJ1-1; TRBD1 might be the D (5 bases). Trimming left V 6 bases short and J 1 base short, with 15 bases between. The CDR3 loop spans 14 amino acids. Germline assignment: CDR1 SQVTM and CDR2 ANQGSEA. CDR3 in DNA: TGCAGCGTCGCTAGGACAACCCAGAACACTGAAGCTTTCTTT. Translating it yields CSVARTTQNTEAFF.

This chain uses TRBV9 with TRBJ1-1; 10 bases fit TRBD1. V lost 4 bases, J lost 5 bases, and 5 bases stayed unmatched. CDR1 is SGDLS, CDR2 YYNGEE, per germline. The CDR3 totals 14 residues. The CDR3 sequence: CASSTGTGETEAFF. As DNA, the CDR3 is TGTGCCAGCAGCACCGGGACAGGGGAAACTGAAGCTTTCTTT.

This chain uses TRBV28 with TRBJ2-7; 8 nucleotides line up with TRBD1. Germline CDR1 MDHEN, CDR2 SYDVKM. Trimming removed 3 bases from V and 2 bases from J; junction bases left unmatched: 3. There are 14 residues in the CDR3. The CDR3 spells CASSLVQGAYEQYF. The CDR3 DNA reads as TGTGCCAGCAGTTTGGTACAGGGGGCCTACGAGCAGTACTTC.

The chain joins TRBV11-3 to TRBJ2-3; unclear D gene. Germline V gene sequence: CDR1 SGHNT, CDR2 YENEEA. V lost 0 bases and J lost 2, with 9 bases in between. The CDR3 totals 15 residues. The CDR3: CASSLDRGTTDTQYF. DNA for the CDR3: TGTGCCAGCAGCTTAGATCGCGGAACCACAGATACGCAGTATTTT.

The chain employs TRBV10-3 and TRBJ1-5; weak D call: TRBD1 (6 bases). This CDR3 spans 13 amino acids. V lost 6 bases and J 4 bases, leaving 10 bases between the germline ends. CDR1 is ENHRY, CDR2 SYGVKD, per germline. CDR3 sequence (DNA): TGTGCCATCAGCGGACAGAAAAATCAGCCCCAGCATTTT. Translating gives CAISGQKNQPQHF.

V gene TRBV5-4 combines with J gene TRBJ2-3; no firm D call. V was clipped by 5 bases and J by 0 bases, with 7 bases between them. Germline-derived CDR1 and CDR2 are SGHNT and YYREEE (reference sequence). This CDR3 has 13 residues. The CDR3 protein is CASSPGSTDTQYF. The CDR3 nucleotides read TGTGCCAGCAGTCCAGGAAGCACAGATACGCAGTATTTT.

CDR3 in DNA: TGCGCCAGCAGCCAAGATCTAACTAGCGGGAGATATACAGATACGCAGTATTTT. Translated: CASSQDLTSGRYTDTQYF. The chain links TRBV4-3 to TRBJ2-3; TRBD2 aligns across 11 bases. This CDR3 spans 18 amino acids. Germline CDR1 reads LGHNA; CDR2 reads YSLEER. Trimming at V came to 0 bases and at J to 3 bases, leaving 8 bases not matched to a gene.

The rearrangement links TRBV6-5 to TRBJ2-2; 10 positions agree with TRBD2. CDR3 length equals 15 residues. V lost 5 bases to trimming and J lost 4 bases; unmatched junction nucleotides: 4. Germline-derived CDR1 and CDR2 are MNHEY and SVGAGI. The CDR3 DNA reads as TGTGCCAGCAGTAAACGGACTAGCGGCACCGGGGAGCTGTTTTTT. This gives the protein CASSKRTSGTGELFF.

The genes are TRBV28 and TRBJ2-2, with no clear D. Per the germline V gene, CDR1 is MDHEN and CDR2 is SYDVKM. This CDR3 region has 12 residues. The V and J ends lost 5 bases and 3 bases respectively, with 4 bases between them. As DNA, the CDR3 is TGTGCCAGCAGTCCATACACCGGGGAGCTGTTTTTT. It yields the protein CASSPYTGELFF.

This sequence joins TRBV14 and TRBJ2-2; 13 bases fit TRBD2. The germline V gene encodes CDR1 SGHDN and CDR2 FVKESK. The CDR3 contains 17 residues. V lost 3 bases, J lost 6 bases, and 7 bases stayed unmatched. CDR3 protein: CASSQSWTSGSAGELFF. CDR3 coding DNA: TGTGCCAGCAGCCAGTCATGGACTAGCGGGAGTGCCGGGGAGCTGTTTTTT. The full variable domain, its missing parts supplied by reference TRBV14 and TRBJ2-2, is EAGVTQFPSHSVIEKGQTVTLRCDPISGHDNLYWYRRVMGKEIKFLLHFVKESKQDESGMPNNRFLAERTGGTYSTLKVQPAELEDSGVYFCASSQSWTSGSAGELFFGEGSRLTVL.

Details on this clone: Other DNA sequences in this sample translate to the same CDR3. The chain uses TRBV11-2 and TRBJ2-7; D perhaps matches TRBD1 (6 bases). Trimming left V 0 bases short and J 2 bases short, with 14 bases between. Germline V gene sequence: CDR1 SGHAT, CDR2 FQNNGV. The CDR3 totals 16 residues. The CDR3 region has the DNA TGTGCCAGCAGCTTAGAGCCGGGGCAGGGGACCTACGAGCAGTACTTC. It translates to CASSLEPGQGTYEQYF.

This chain connects TRBV28 to TRBJ1-3; 8 positions agree with TRBD1. The V segment lost 3 bases and the J segment 0 bases; nucleotides outside the gene matches: 10. CDR3 length equals 18 residues. Germline values: CDR1 MDHEN, CDR2 SYDVKM. The CDR3 spells CASSFRDRGHYSGNTIYF. The CDR3 coding sequence is TGTGCCAGCAGTTTTCGCGACAGGGGCCATTACTCTGGAAACACCATATATTTT.

V is TRBV7-9 and J is TRBJ2-2; TRBD2 matches 8 bases. V gave up 3 bases and J gave up 3 bases; unmatched junction bases: 3. Germline loops: CDR1 SEHNR, CDR2 FQNEAQ (reference sequence). The CDR3 is 15 amino acids. The CDR3 DNA sequence: TGTGCCAGCAGCTTGAGCGGGAGAGACACCGGGGAGCTGTTTTTT. Translation: CASSLSGRDTGELFF.

V and J are TRBV7-2 and TRBJ2-2; 13 nucleotides agree with TRBD2. Germline CDR1 reads SGHTA; CDR2 reads FQGNSA. V lost 7 bases, J lost 7 bases, and 6 bases stayed unmatched. This CDR3 is 15 amino acids long. This chain's CDR3 is CASTGTSGTHGELFF. The CDR3 nucleotides read TGTGCCAGCACAGGGACTAGCGGGACCCACGGGGAGCTGTTTTTT.

In nucleotides, the CDR3 is TGTGCCAGCAGCGGACAGGGGTTCTTACCCCTCCACTTT. Translating gives CASSGQGFLPLHF. This chain connects TRBV25-1 to TRBJ1-6; TRBD1 aligns across 9 bases. Germline-derived CDR1 and CDR2 are MGHDK and SYGVNS. The CDR3 contains 13 residues. Trimming at V came to 6 bases and at J to 12 bases, leaving 6 bases not matched to a gene.

V gene TRBV19 combines with J gene TRBJ2-1; 11 bases align to TRBD1. The CDR3 has 15 amino acids. From germline, CDR1 is LNHDA and CDR2 SQIVND (reference sequence). With 4 bases clipped from V and 10 bases from J, the junction kept 9 bases outside the gene matches. CDR3 in DNA: TGTGCCAGTAGTACCGCCGGGACAGGGGGTTACGAGCAGTTCTTC. It yields the protein CASSTAGTGGYEQFF.